This T cell receptor (beta chain) originates from a study of blood T cell repertoires in COVID-19. As for the study in general: The origin of the acute and convalescent COVID-19 samples was the United States, Italy and Spain. Sample material is recorded as cDNA or gDNA derived from T cells, B-cell-depleted T cells, or PBMCs.

Methods used by the authors: Quantification of nucleated cells was approximated via reference gene primer amplification. Data came from immunoSEQ multiplex PCR; TCRdb stores just in-frame clones and leaves some out. V and J calls and clone size are those listed in that table; D and trimming were worked out from the DNA. This sample has about 330,000 clones, with about 83% found just once. Trimming took off 0 bases at V and 2 bases at J, with 9 bases between the two ends. Germline V CDR1 and CDR2: SGHRS, YFSETQ. The CDR3 runs 15 residues. V and J are TRBV5-1 and TRBJ1-3; D gene uncertain. What was sequenced was peripheral blood. The TCR originated in a woman aged 45-59 years with acute or convalescent COVID-19. The CDR3 DNA reads as TGCGCCAGCAGCTTGGTTGGCTTACCTGGAAACACCATATATTTT. The encoded protein is CASSLVGLPGNTIYF.